The clone carrying this TCR beta chain has a single count. This entry belongs to a study of blood T cell repertoires in COVID-19. TCRdb's table, derived via immunoSEQ multiplex PCR, lists solely in-frame clones and lacks some. Here the sample spans 150,000 or so clones, approximately 90% being singletons. CDR3 length: 17 residues. After removal of 5 bases from V and 5 bases from J, the junction contained 13 bases not matched to a gene. The germline V gene encodes CDR1 SEHNR and CDR2 FQNEAQ (reference sequence). What was sequenced was peripheral blood. The receptor was isolated from a woman aged 70-85 years with COVID-19, enrolled during active disease. V is TRBV7-9 and J is TRBJ2-5; 11 bases map to TRBD2. The CDR3 sequence is CASSPPYRLAGRETQYF. CDR3 DNA: TGTGCCAGCAGCCCCCCTTACCGACTAGCGGGGAGGGAGACCCAGTACTTC. Supplemented by reference TRBV7-9 and TRBJ2-5, the full variable domain reads DTGVSQNPRHKITKRGQNVTFRCDPISEHNRLYWYRQTLGQGPEFLTYFQNEAQLEKSRLLSDRFSAERPKGSFSTLEIQRTEQGDSAMYLCASSPPYRLAGRETQYFGPGTRLLVL.